This TCR beta chain was retrieved from a study of vaccination and CD4 T cells after COVID-19. The germline V gene encodes CDR1 MNHNS and CDR2 SASEGT. Trimming took 6 bases from V and 7 from J; bases not matched to a gene: 8. There are 14 residues in the CDR3. The assay that was used to sequence DNA from cultured CD4+ T cells was the Oncomine TCR Beta short-read assay. MiXCR, applied by TCRdb to the PCR reads, yields one record per CDR3 protein. The sample lists approximately 20,000 distinct CDR3 sequences, roughly 55% occurring once. The treatment: approximately 10-day PBMC culture with coronavirus spike peptide pools or control peptides (ViraFEST assay). Comments on this clonotype: Its antigen is unknown.

The sequenced sample was CD4+ T cells from blood, cultured in vitro. V usage is TRBV6-1 and J usage is TRBJ1-5, with TRBD1 matching over 8 bases. This TCR derives from a human donor who had recovered from COVID-19. CDR3 protein: CASRATGDAQPQHF. In nucleotides, the CDR3 is TGTGCCAGCAGGGCGACAGGGGATGCGCAGCCCCAGCATTTT.